Presented here are 26 T cell receptor beta chains from one specimen sequenced in a study of blood T cells in healthy people across ages. PCR was performed a second time for roughly 7 to 12 cycles using a sample-barcoded 5' primer and a J-beta primer mix. Via MiXCR, TCRdb re-called the 5' RACE reads, giving one row per CDR3 protein. Among about 620,000 distinct CDR3 sequences, under 25% were seen once, and the ten largest hold roughly 3.4%. Source material: blood. All receptors come from a man between 65 and 85 years old in good health.

Worth noting for this clonotype: One base away lies a much larger clone, so this may be a sequencing read error. The V and J genes are TRBV7-9 and TRBJ2-1; TRBD2 agrees at 11 bases. This CDR3 region has 15 residues. CDR1 SEHNR and CDR2 FQNEAQ come from the germline V gene (reference sequence). CDR3 sequence: CTSSLVLAGGNEQFF. For the CDR3, the DNA is TGTACCAGCAGCTTAGTTCTAGCGGGAGGCAATGAGCAGTTCTTC.

The rearrangement joins TRBV6-2 or TRBV6-3 to TRBJ2-1, with 14 bases matching TRBD2. CDR3 size: 19 residues. V lost 10 bases to trimming and J lost 3 bases; unmatched junction nucleotides: 17. Germline V gene lookup returns CDR1 MNHEY and CDR2 SVGEGT. CDR3 sequence: CATLSRGGTSGSVYNEQFF. The CDR3 DNA sequence: TGTGCCACCCTCTCCCGCGGGGGGACTAGCGGGAGTGTCTACAATGAGCAGTTCTTC.

Notes on this clonotype: A read error may account for a junction end that differs from germline. The J gene is TRBJ1-4, the V gene TRBV2; D call uncertain. There are 15 residues in the CDR3. Germline lookup yields CDR1 SNHLY and CDR2 FYNNEI. CDR3 sequence: CASSQATTTNEKLVF. CDR3 coding DNA: TGTGCCAGCAGCCAAGCGACCACAACTAATGAAAAACTGGTTTTT.

This clonotype was seen many times. The V call is TRBV7-8, the J call TRBJ2-5; D is unclear. Germline CDR1 SGHVS, CDR2 FQNEAQ. V was cut by 1 base and J by 1 base, with 7 bases left in between. This CDR3 contains 14 residues. The CDR3 is CASSLGTIQETQYF. Here the CDR3 DNA reads TGTGCCAGCAGCTTAGGGACGATCCAAGAGACCCAGTACTTC.

The V gene is TRBV7-2, the J gene TRBJ1-6; D is undetermined. This CDR3 is built from 16 residues. The V end was cut by 1 base, the J end by 3 bases, with 10 bases between. CDR1 SGHTA and CDR2 FQGNSA come from the germline V gene. The CDR3 DNA reads TGTGCCAGCAGCTTAGGGATCGGGAACTATAATTCACCCCTCCACTTT. Amino acid sequence: CASSLGIGNYNSPLHF. Full variable domain (outside the CDR3, taken from reference TRBV7-2 and TRBJ1-6): GAGVSQSPSNKVTEKGKDVELRCDPISGHTALYWYRQSLGQGLEFLIYFQGNSAPDKSGLPSDRFSAERTGGSVSTLTIQRTQQEDSAVYLCASSLGIGNYNSPLHFGNGTRLTVT.

V usage is TRBV2 and J usage is TRBJ2-7; D remains unclear. The CDR3 is 13 residues long. Germline V CDR1 and CDR2: SNHLY, FYNNEI. With 6 bases removed from V and 0 bases from J, the gap between germline ends came to 9 bases. The CDR3 is CASRIGVSYEQYF. The CDR3 DNA follows: TGTGCCAGCAGAATTGGGGTCTCCTACGAGCAGTACTTC.

This clonotype was counted only a few times. At one of its ends the junction is not consistent with the germline gene, which may arise from a read error. The CDR3 is CAGSPQVGNTEAFF. The CDR3, as DNA: TGTGCCGGCTCACCACAGGTCGGAAACACTGAAGCTTTCTTT. The chain joins TRBV18 to TRBJ1-1, with D perhaps matching TRBD1 (5 bases). The CDR3 totals 14 residues. Germline CDR1 and CDR2: KGHSH and LQKENI.

This clonotype was seen repeatedly, ten times or more. This chain uses TRBV7-9 with TRBJ1-2; D is unresolved. Germline values: CDR1 SEHNR, CDR2 FQNEAQ (reference sequence). The CDR3 consists of 19 residues. Trimming pared 0 bases from V and 3 bases from J, leaving 23 bases between. CDR3 region: CASSLAQIRTITSHYGYTF. The CDR3 coding sequence is TGTGCCAGCAGCTTAGCTCAGATTAGGACGATTACGTCCCACTATGGCTACACCTTC.

CDR3 bases: TGCGCCAGCAGCCCCGTCCCCTTACAGGGGTCCTCTGGAAACACCATATATTTT. It encodes CASSPVPLQGSSGNTIYF. This chain uses TRBV5-1 with TRBJ1-3; the match to TRBD1 covers 7 bases. V was clipped by 4 bases and J by 0 bases; unmatched bases: 13. The CDR3 runs to 18 residues. Germline values: CDR1 SGHRS, CDR2 YFSETQ.

This clonotype was counted between two and nine times. The chain combines TRBV19 with TRBJ2-1; possibly TRBD1 for D (6 bases). Germline CDR1 reads LNHDA; CDR2 reads SQIVND (reference sequence). V was trimmed by 4 bases and J by 10 bases, leaving 14 bases between them. The CDR3 length is 13 residues. The CDR3 here is CASSTRTALEQFF. CDR3 coding DNA: TGTGCCAGTAGTACCAGGACAGCCCTCGAGCAGTTCTTC. The full variable domain, completed using reference TRBV19 and TRBJ2-1, is DGGITQSPKYLFRKEGQNVTLSCEQNLNHDAMYWYRQDPGQGLRLIYYSQIVNDFQKGDIAEGYSVSREKKESFPLTVTSAQKNPTAFYLCASSTRTALEQFFGPGTRLTVL.

The gene calls are TRBV7-2 and TRBJ1-4; D ambiguous. Germline assignment: CDR1 SGHTA and CDR2 FQGNSA. CDR3 length: 15 amino acids. Trimming removed 5 bases from V and 7 bases from J, with 17 bases in between. Here the CDR3 DNA reads TGTGCCAGCAGCGATTTCAAAGGCAATAGTGAAAAACTGTTTTTT. This translates into CASSDFKGNSEKLFF.

V is TRBV12-3 or TRBV12-4 and J is TRBJ1-4; perhaps TRBD1 as D (6 bases). This CDR3 is 16 amino acids long. V dropped 6 bases and J dropped 2 bases, with 16 bases sitting between them. The CDR3 bases are TGTGCCAGCAGCGATACAGGGAGGGGTACTAATGAAAAACTGTTTTTT. Its translation: CASSDTGRGTNEKLFF.

The chain combines TRBV28 with TRBJ1-2; D is possibly TRBD1 (6 bases). CDR1 and CDR2 (germline): MDHEN, SYDVKM. CDR3 length: 14 residues. V dropped 4 bases and J dropped 7 bases, with 16 bases sitting between them. CDR3 bases: TGTGCCAGCAGTTCCACAGGGATGATTTTTGGCTACACCTTC. Translating it yields CASSSTGMIFGYTF.

The table lists this clonotype with a few counts. The chain carries TRBV6-5 and TRBJ2-1; possible D gene TRBD2, 6 bases. Germline V gene lookup returns CDR1 MNHEY and CDR2 SVGAGI. V was clipped by 4 bases and J by 6 bases, with 16 bases between them. There are 15 residues in the CDR3. CDR3 sequence (DNA): TGTGCCAGCAGTTTATTAGCGGCCATACCCAATGAGCAGTTCTTC. As protein: CASSLLAAIPNEQFF.

About this clonotype itself: Sequence at one end of the junction differs from germline and may be a read error. The chain is built from TRBV20-1 and TRBJ2-1, with 9 bases that match TRBD2. The CDR3 is 16 amino acids. CDR1 and CDR2 (germline): DFQATT, SNEGSKA (reference sequence). CDR3 sequence: CSVGGRASKSYNEQFF. Written as DNA, the CDR3 is TGCAGTGTAGGCGGGAGGGCATCGAAATCCTACAATGAGCAGTTTTTC.

The chain links TRBV12-5 to TRBJ1-2; 8 nucleotides line up with TRBD1. Trimming removed 4 bases from V and 5 bases from J; junction bases left unmatched: 12. This CDR3 spans 16 amino acids. Germline-derived CDR1 and CDR2 are LGHNT and FRNRAP. For the CDR3, the DNA is TGTGCTAGTGGTTCAATACCGGGACAGGAGCTTTATGGCTACACCTTC. Translation: CASGSIPGQELYGYTF.

This chain connects TRBV25-1 to TRBJ2-5; 9 bases agree with TRBD1. This CDR3 contains 13 residues. The germline CDR1 and CDR2 sequences are MGHDK and SYGVNS. Unmatched junction bases numbered 3, after V lost 1 base and J lost 9 bases. The CDR3 spells CASSELTGGPQYF. CDR3 coding DNA: TGTGCCAGCAGTGAATTGACAGGGGGGCCCCAGTACTTC.

This clonotype was seen more than once but under ten times. The chain joins TRBV5-1 to TRBJ2-2, with TRBD2 identical over 7 bases. The ends lost 2 bases at V and 2 bases at J; junction bases unmatched: 6. The CDR3 contains 16 residues. Germline V CDR1 and CDR2: SGHRS, YFSETQ. CDR3 coding DNA: TGCGCCAGCAGCTTAGCGGGGAGCGCAAACACCGGGGAGCTGTTTTTT. Residues: CASSLAGSANTGELFF.

This clonotype showed up just a few times. The chain employs TRBV29-1 and TRBJ1-1; 9 nucleotides line up with TRBD1. CDR1 SQVTM and CDR2 ANQGSEA come from the germline V gene. The CDR3 is 12 amino acids. Trimming took 8 bases from V and 5 from J; bases not matched to a gene: 6. CDR3 sequence: CSHGQGKTEAFF. The CDR3 DNA sequence: TGCAGCCATGGACAGGGGAAGACTGAAGCTTTCTTT.

This clonotype was detected only a few times. This rearrangement joins TRBV6-2 or TRBV6-3 to TRBJ2-5; D is uncertain. In germline, CDR1 is MNHEY, CDR2 SVGEGT. This CDR3 comprises 14 residues. The germline V and J ends were trimmed by 2 bases and 5 bases, with 12 bases remaining between them. CDR3 coding DNA: TGTGCCAGCAGTTACAGCCCACCCGGGGAGACCCAGTACTTC. Translating gives CASSYSPPGETQYF.

The CDR3 DNA follows: TGTGCCAGCAGTGCAGAGGACGGTTATGGCTACACCTTC. This codes for CASSAEDGYGYTF. The chain carries TRBV27 and TRBJ1-2; no firm D call. Germline assignment: CDR1 MNHEY and CDR2 SMNVEV (reference sequence). The CDR3 has 13 amino acids. The V end lost 5 bases, the J end lost 5 bases, and 12 bases lay between the germline ends.

This clonotype has only a few counts. This chain joins TRBV6-5 and TRBJ1-6; D not certain. V was shortened by 2 bases and J by 9 bases, with 23 bases between the two germline ends. Germline values: CDR1 MNHEY, CDR2 SVGAGI. The CDR3 spans 18 residues. CDR3 coding DNA: TGTGCCAGCAGTTACCGCCCAGGAGGGAGCCGGGAGGGTTCACCCCTCCACTTT. Translating gives CASSYRPGGSREGSPLHF.

The V gene is TRBV6-6, the J gene TRBJ2-1, with TRBD1 matching 9 bases. The J call may be in error: the DNA end matches TRBJ2-7 better. The CDR3 runs 16 residues. Germline lookup yields CDR1 MNHNY and CDR2 SVGAGI (reference sequence). The CDR3 DNA sequence: TGTGCCAGCAGTTATTCCACAGGGGGCGCAGGATACGAGCAGTACTTC. Its protein product is CASSYSTGGAGYEQYF.

This clonotype was counted between two and nine times. The chain carries TRBV5-5 and TRBJ2-7; tentatively, D is TRBD1 (5 bases). With 4 bases removed from V and 2 bases from J, the gap between germline ends came to 16 bases. CDR3 size: 15 residues. The V gene's germline CDR1 is SGHKS and CDR2 YYEKEE (reference sequence). The CDR3, as DNA: TGTGCCAGCAGCCCACTGGAGACAGTGACCTACGAGCAGTACTTC. Translation: CASSPLETVTYEQYF.

This clonotype was detected only a few times. The rearrangement uses TRBV6-5 and TRBJ2-3; TRBD2 matches 11 bases. CDR3 size: 16 residues. Trimming at V came to 3 bases and at J to 2 bases, leaving 4 bases not matched to a gene. Per germline, CDR1 MNHEY and CDR2 SVGAGI. The CDR3 DNA follows: TGTGCCAGCAGTTATGGGACTAGCGGATTCACAGATACGCAGTATTTT. Amino acids: CASSYGTSGFTDTQYF.

The CDR3 DNA reads TGTGCCAGCAGCGTTAGGGGAAGGTGGGACACTGAAGCTTTCTTT. It encodes CASSVRGRWDTEAFF. The chain recombines TRBV3-1 with TRBJ1-1; D is possibly TRBD1 (5 bases). Germline V CDR1 and CDR2: LGHDT, YNNKEL (reference sequence). This CDR3 contains 15 residues. V gave up 5 bases and J gave up 3 bases, with 16 bases separating them.